This is a list of T cell receptor beta chains from one sample in a study of blood T cell repertoires in COVID-19. Sequenced by immunoSEQ multiplex PCR; TCRdb stores in-frame clones only, minus some. The table lists about 280,000 clones, 89% of them singletons. Sequencing used peripheral blood. All receptors derive from a man between 50 and 59 years old with acute or convalescent COVID-19. CDR3s include the opening cysteine and the closing phenylalanine or tryptophan. The D gene is left open where the match is weak. Some rows have no size entry. The others give once, few or many, or a class for an expanded clone.

V gene	D gene	J gene	clone size	CDR3 protein	CDR3 DNA
TRBV7-9	TRBD1	TRBJ1-2	-	CASSSQTGGYGYTF	TGTGCCAGCAGCTCACAGACAGGGGGCTATGGCTACACCTTC
TRBV2	TRBD1	TRBJ1-1	-	CASSEGTGGLIGF	TGTGCCAGCAGTGAAGGGACAGGGGGGCTAATTGGATTT
TRBV7-3	-	TRBJ2-1	-	CASSLNNQRQFF	TGTGCCAGCAGCTTAAATAACCAGCGCCAGTTCTTC
TRBV5-4	TRBD1	TRBJ1-1	-	CASSRDRTLNTEAFF	TGTGCCAGCAGTCGGGACAGGACTTTGAACACTGAAGCTTTCTTT
TRBV5-1	-	TRBJ1-5	-	CASSPEGEVIQPQHF	TGCGCCAGCAGCCCGGAAGGAGAAGTGATACAGCCCCAGCATTTT
TRBV9	TRBD1	TRBJ2-5	-	CASSVGQGAVETQYF	TGTGCCAGCAGCGTAGGGCAGGGGGCTGTAGAGACCCAGTACTTC
TRBV7-9	-	TRBJ2-3	-	CASSSLPRRTDTQYF	TGTGCCAGCAGCTCACTCCCCCGCAGGACAGATACGCAGTATTTT
TRBV29-1	TRBD1	TRBJ1-3	-	CSVEVQGDTIYF	TGCAGCGTTGAAGTACAGGGGGACACCATATATTTT
TRBV6-6	-	TRBJ1-6	once	CASSSDRATSPLHF	TGTGCCAGCAGCTCGGACAGAGCGACTTCACCCCTCCACTTT
TRBV27	-	TRBJ1-6	-	CASSLGRSSYNSPLHF	TGTGCCAGCAGTTTAGGGAGGAGCTCCTATAATTCACCCCTCCACTTT
TRBV14	-	TRBJ1-6	-	CASSQVSDSVNSPLHF	TGTGCCAGCAGCCAAGTCTCTGACTCCGTTAATTCACCCCTCCACTTT
TRBV2	-	TRBJ2-7	-	CASFQLVYEQYF	TGTGCCAGCTTCCAACTGGTCTACGAGCAGTACTTC
TRBV15	-	TRBJ1-6	few	CATTDGSSPLHF	TGTGCCACCACAGACGGGAGTTCACCCCTCCACTTT
TRBV7-2	TRBD2	TRBJ2-2	-	CASSLGSSGGAGELFF	TGTGCCAGCAGCTTAGGGTCTAGCGGGGGGGCCGGGGAGCTGTTTTTT
TRBV7-2	TRBD2	TRBJ2-5	-	CASSHGGTETQYF	TGTGCCAGCAGCCACGGGGGGACGGAGACCCAGTACTTC
TRBV7-2	-	TRBJ2-6	-	CASRHGGSGANVLTF	TGTGCCAGCAGACACGGGGGCTCTGGGGCCAACGTCCTGACTTTC
TRBV27	TRBD2	TRBJ2-1	-	CASSASGTYNEQFF	TGTGCCAGCAGTGCTAGCGGCACCTACAATGAGCAGTTCTTC
TRBV18	TRBD1	TRBJ1-2	few	CASSPDRGRGYTF	TGTGCCAGCTCACCCGACAGGGGTCGTGGCTACACCTTC
TRBV7-2	TRBD2	TRBJ2-7	-	CASSLGGGLYEQYF	TGTGCCAGCAGCTTAGGCGGGGGACTATACGAGCAGTACTTC
TRBV7-3	-	TRBJ2-3	-	CASSSNTDTQYF	TGTGCCAGCAGCTCCAACACAGATACGCAGTATTTT
TRBV5-1	TRBD2	TRBJ2-5	-	CASSLAGGQETQYF	TGCGCCAGCTCCCTAGCGGGGGGCCAAGAGACCCAGTACTTC
TRBV9	TRBD1	TRBJ1-2	-	CASSYQTGTLSGYTF	TGTGCCAGCAGCTACCAGACAGGGACTCTTAGCGGCTACACCTTC
TRBV24-1	-	TRBJ2-4	-	CATSDSREGENIQYF	TGTGCCACCAGTGATTCCAGGGAGGGGGAAAACATTCAGTACTTC
TRBV5-1	TRBD2	TRBJ2-3	-	CASSLLTSGSTDTQYF	TGCGCCAGCAGCCTCCTGACTAGCGGGTCAACAGATACGCAGTATTTT
TRBV7-2	TRBD1	TRBJ1-2	-	CASSLDAGGLSGYTF	TGTGCCAGCAGCTTAGATGCAGGGGGCCTAAGCGGCTACACCTTC
TRBV19	-	TRBJ2-7	-	CASRPTGTYEQYF	TGTGCCAGTAGACCAACAGGGACCTACGAGCAGTACTTC
TRBV29-1	TRBD1	TRBJ1-2	-	CSAQEVTGNHGYTF	TGCAGCGCCCAAGAGGTGACAGGGAACCATGGCTACACCTTC
TRBV7-2	TRBD1	TRBJ1-5	-	CASSGTGDQPQHF	TGTGCCAGCAGCGGGACAGGGGATCAGCCCCAGCATTTT
TRBV5-1	TRBD2	TRBJ2-3	-	CASGRGADTQYF	TGCGCCAGCGGGAGGGGCGCAGATACGCAGTATTTT
TRBV5-1	TRBD1	TRBJ1-1	few	CASSSGQGGTEAFF	TGCGCCAGCAGCTCGGGACAGGGAGGGACTGAAGCTTTCTTT
TRBV19	TRBD1	TRBJ1-2	-	CASSVQGENGYTF	TGTGCCAGTAGTGTTCAGGGGGAGAATGGCTACACCTTC
TRBV12-3/TRBV12-4	-	TRBJ1-2	-	CASSLGGFGYTF	TGTGCCAGCAGTCTGGGGGGGTTTGGCTACACCTTC
TRBV28	TRBD1	TRBJ2-3	-	CASKWFPGQGPTDTQYF	TGTGCCAGCAAGTGGTTTCCGGGACAGGGGCCCACAGATACGCAGTATTTT
TRBV15	-	TRBJ1-5	-	CATSRDRGGPQHF	TGTGCCACCAGCAGAGATCGCGGGGGGCCCCAGCATTTT
TRBV7-3	-	TRBJ1-1	-	CASSSQGPRGTEAFF	TGTGCCAGCAGCTCCCAGGGACCGCGGGGCACTGAAGCTTTCTTT
TRBV7-2	TRBD1	TRBJ1-1	-	CASTRQGPTEAFF	TGTGCCAGCACCCGACAGGGGCCCACTGAAGCTTTCTTT
TRBV25-1	-	TRBJ1-5	-	CASSPRGGWNQPQHF	TGTGCCAGTTCCCCACGGGGGGGTTGGAATCAGCCCCAGCATTTT
TRBV15	-	TRBJ1-5	-	CATSSLRGSPQPQHF	TGTGCCACCAGCAGCCTCCGGGGGTCCCCTCAGCCCCAGCATTTT
TRBV2	TRBD2	TRBJ2-5	-	CASSSGGGRETQYF	TGTGCCAGCAGCAGCGGGGGAGGTAGAGAGACCCAGTACTTC
TRBV19	TRBD1	TRBJ2-5	-	CASRGQVQETQYF	TGTGCCTCTAGAGGACAGGTCCAAGAGACCCAGTACTTC
TRBV29-1	-	TRBJ2-3	-	CSMIATDTQYF	TGCAGCATGATAGCCACAGATACGCAGTATTTT
TRBV7-8	-	TRBJ2-7	-	CASSLREGSNEQYF	TGTGCCAGCAGCTTACGGGAAGGGTCCAACGAGCAGTACTTC
TRBV7-8	-	TRBJ1-1	-	CASSLAGGSRAFF	TGTGCCAGCAGCTTAGCGGGGGGGTCACGGGCTTTCTTT
TRBV6-4	-	TRBJ1-2	-	CASSDSSGVYGYTF	TGTGCCAGCAGTGACTCTAGCGGAGTCTATGGCTACACCTTC
TRBV6-5	TRBD1	TRBJ2-7	-	CASSNTGAGEQYF	TGTGCCAGCAGTAATACAGGGGCGGGCGAGCAGTACTTC
TRBV5-1	-	TRBJ2-5	-	CASSLALADRETQYF	TGCGCCAGCAGCTTGGCCCTGGCGGATAGGGAGACCCAGTACTTC
TRBV28	TRBD1	TRBJ1-1	once	CASSPAGQGVYAEAFF	TGTGCCAGCAGTCCGGCGGGACAGGGGGTCTACGCTGAAGCTTTCTTT
TRBV12-3/TRBV12-4	-	TRBJ2-1	-	CASRVGNEQFF	TGTGCCAGCCGGGTGGGCAATGAGCAGTTCTTC
TRBV7-2	-	TRBJ1-1	-	CASTLPGGTEAFF	TGTGCCAGCACCCTCCCGGGGGGCACTGAAGCTTTCTTT
TRBV11-2	-	TRBJ1-4	-	CASNRRPGGDGNEKLFF	TGTGCCAGCAACAGACGTCCCGGGGGAGATGGTAATGAAAAACTGTTTTTT
TRBV6-2/TRBV6-3	TRBD1	TRBJ1-5	-	CASSYRQGGSVSNQPQHF	TGTGCCAGCAGTTACCGCCAGGGGGGCTCCGTTAGCAATCAGCCCCAGCATTTT
TRBV5-1	-	TRBJ2-6	once	CASSLIVSGANVLTF	TGCGCCAGCAGCTTGATAGTCTCTGGGGCCAACGTCCTGACTTTC
TRBV19	-	TRBJ1-6	-	CASSQTGNSPLHF	TGTGCCAGTAGTCAAACGGGTAATTCACCCCTCCACTTT
TRBV30	-	TRBJ1-5	-	CAWSAIDSLNQPQHF	TGTGCCTGGAGTGCGATTGACAGTCTCAATCAGCCCCAGCATTTT
TRBV29-1	-	TRBJ1-2	once	CSVEDFGGGYTF	TGCAGCGTTGAAGATTTCGGGGGAGGCTACACCTTC
TRBV30	-	TRBJ2-6	-	CAWSVPNVRLTF	TGTGCCTGGAGTGTACCCAATGTGCGCCTGACTTTC
TRBV30	TRBD1	TRBJ1-2	-	CAWTQQGASYGYTF	TGTGCCTGGACCCAACAGGGGGCCTCCTATGGCTACACCTTC
TRBV15	-	TRBJ1-3	-	CATRKEGSDTIYF	TGTGCCACCAGGAAGGAGGGGAGTGACACCATATATTTT
TRBV7-8	-	TRBJ1-1	once	CASSLDLDTEAFF	TGTGCCAGCAGCTTAGACTTGGACACTGAAGCTTTCTTT
TRBV27	-	TRBJ1-4	-	CASSLPREANEKLFF	TGTGCCAGCAGTTTACCCAGGGAGGCTAATGAAAAACTGTTTTTT